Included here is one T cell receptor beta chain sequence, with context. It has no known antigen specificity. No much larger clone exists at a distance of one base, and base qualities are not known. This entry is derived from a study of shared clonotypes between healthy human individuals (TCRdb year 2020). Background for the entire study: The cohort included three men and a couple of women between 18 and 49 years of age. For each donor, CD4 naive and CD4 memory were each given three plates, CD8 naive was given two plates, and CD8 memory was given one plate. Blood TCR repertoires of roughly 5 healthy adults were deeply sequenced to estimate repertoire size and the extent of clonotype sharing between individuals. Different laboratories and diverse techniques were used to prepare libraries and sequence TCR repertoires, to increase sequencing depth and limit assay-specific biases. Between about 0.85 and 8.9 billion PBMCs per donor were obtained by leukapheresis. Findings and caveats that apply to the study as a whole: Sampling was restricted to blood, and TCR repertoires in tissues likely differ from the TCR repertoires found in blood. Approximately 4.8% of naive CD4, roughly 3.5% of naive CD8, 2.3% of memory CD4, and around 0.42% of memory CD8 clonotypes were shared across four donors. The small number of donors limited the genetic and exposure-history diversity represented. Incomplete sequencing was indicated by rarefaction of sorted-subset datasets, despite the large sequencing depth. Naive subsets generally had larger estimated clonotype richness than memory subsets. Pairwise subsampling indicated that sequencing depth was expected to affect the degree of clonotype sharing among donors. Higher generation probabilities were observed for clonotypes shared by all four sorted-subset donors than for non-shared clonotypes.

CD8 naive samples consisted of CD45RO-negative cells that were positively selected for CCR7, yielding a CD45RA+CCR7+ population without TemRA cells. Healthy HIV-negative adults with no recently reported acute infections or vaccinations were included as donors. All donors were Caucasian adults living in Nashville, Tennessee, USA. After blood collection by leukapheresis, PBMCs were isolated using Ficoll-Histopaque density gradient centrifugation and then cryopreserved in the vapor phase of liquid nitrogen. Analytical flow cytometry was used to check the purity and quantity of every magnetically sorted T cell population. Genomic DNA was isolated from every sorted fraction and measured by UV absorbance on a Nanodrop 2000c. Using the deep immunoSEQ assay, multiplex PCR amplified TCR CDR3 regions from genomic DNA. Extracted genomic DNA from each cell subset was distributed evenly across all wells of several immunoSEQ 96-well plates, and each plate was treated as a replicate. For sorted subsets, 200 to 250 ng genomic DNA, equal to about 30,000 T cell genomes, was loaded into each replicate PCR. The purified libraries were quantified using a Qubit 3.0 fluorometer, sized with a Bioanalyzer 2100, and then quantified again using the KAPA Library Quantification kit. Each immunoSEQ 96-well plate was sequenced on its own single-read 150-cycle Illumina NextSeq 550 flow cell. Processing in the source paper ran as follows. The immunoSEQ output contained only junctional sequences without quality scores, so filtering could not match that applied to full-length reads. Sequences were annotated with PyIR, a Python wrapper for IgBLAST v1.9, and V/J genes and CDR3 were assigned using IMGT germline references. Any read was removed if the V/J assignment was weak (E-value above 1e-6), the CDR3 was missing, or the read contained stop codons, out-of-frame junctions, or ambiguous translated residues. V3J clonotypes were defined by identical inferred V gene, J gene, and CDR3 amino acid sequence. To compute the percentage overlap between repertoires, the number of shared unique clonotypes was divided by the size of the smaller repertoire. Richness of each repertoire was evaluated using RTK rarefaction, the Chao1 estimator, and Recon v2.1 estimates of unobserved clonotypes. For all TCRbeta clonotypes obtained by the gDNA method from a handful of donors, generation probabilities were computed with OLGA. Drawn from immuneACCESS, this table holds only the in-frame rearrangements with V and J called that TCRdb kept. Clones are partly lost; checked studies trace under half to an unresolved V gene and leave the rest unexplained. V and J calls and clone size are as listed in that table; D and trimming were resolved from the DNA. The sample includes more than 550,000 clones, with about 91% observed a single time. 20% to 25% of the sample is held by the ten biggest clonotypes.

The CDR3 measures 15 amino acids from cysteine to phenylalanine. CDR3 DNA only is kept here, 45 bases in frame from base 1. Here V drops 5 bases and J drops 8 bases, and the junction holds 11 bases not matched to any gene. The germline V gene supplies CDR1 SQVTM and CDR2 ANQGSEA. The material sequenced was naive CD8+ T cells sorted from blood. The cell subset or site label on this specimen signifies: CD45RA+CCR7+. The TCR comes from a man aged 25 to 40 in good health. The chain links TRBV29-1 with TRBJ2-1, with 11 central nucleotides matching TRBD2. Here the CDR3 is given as CSVSRTSGSDDEQFF. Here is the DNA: TGCAGCGTTTCCCGAACTAGCGGGAGCGACGATGAGCAGTTCTTC.